Presented here are 23 T cell receptor beta chains from one specimen sequenced in a study of T cells in Graves' hyperthyroidism and ophthalmopathy. From RNA transcripts, TCR beta CDR3 regions were amplified. HTBI primers drove first-round RT-PCR of the TCR CDR3. Using its own MiXCR run on the multiplex PCR reads, TCRdb lists one record per CDR3 protein. The sample includes hundreds of thousands of distinct CDR3 sequences, 20% to 25% of them seen just once. Sequenced sample: blood. These receptors were obtained from a man in his thirties or forties with Graves' ophthalmopathy.

This chain connects TRBV5-6 to TRBJ2-2, with 10 positions matching TRBD2. The V and J ends lost 4 bases and 1 base, in that order; junction bases with no gene match: 4. The CDR3 runs to 16 residues. Germline CDR1 is SGHDT and CDR2 is YYEEEE. CDR3 protein: CASSRRLAGNTGELFF. The CDR3, as DNA: TGTGCCAGCAGCCGCAGACTAGCGGGGAACACCGGGGAGCTGTTTTTT.

The chain has TRBV20-1 and TRBJ1-5, with TRBD1 as a possible D gene (5 bases). CDR1 and CDR2 (germline): DFQATT, SNEGSKA (reference sequence). Trimming left V 4 bases short and J 2 bases short, with 12 bases between. The CDR3 runs 14 residues. The CDR3 is CSATTGPGNQPQHF. CDR3 sequence (DNA): TGCAGTGCTACTACGGGACCCGGCAATCAGCCCCAGCATTTT.

This clonotype was detected ten times or more. The chain links TRBV30 to TRBJ2-2; no reliable D call. The CDR3 loop spans 11 amino acids. Between the trimmed V and J ends, which lost 8 bases and 6 bases, there was a span of 10 bases. Germline V CDR1 and CDR2: GTSNPN, SVGIG (reference sequence). The DNA of the CDR3 is TGTGCCCACAGAATGGCCGGGGAGCTGTTTTTT. Encoded protein: CAHRMAGELFF.

This clonotype was counted between two and nine times. The chain combines TRBV27 with TRBJ2-5; 7 bases agree with TRBD1. V shed 5 bases and J 5 bases; nucleotides not matched to a gene: 5. CDR1 is MNHEY and CDR2 is SMNVEV in the germline V gene (reference sequence). There are 13 residues in the CDR3. This CDR3 is CASSPGTAETQYF. As DNA, the CDR3 is TGTGCCAGCAGTCCCGGGACAGCGGAGACCCAGTACTTC.

The chain joins TRBV3-1 to TRBJ2-2; maybe TRBD2 (6 bases). CDR3 length: 17 residues. Trimming took 2 bases from V and 7 from J, leaving 20 bases between them. In germline, CDR1 is LGHDT, CDR2 YNNKEL (reference sequence). CDR3 protein: CASSQPKDYPPVGELFF. The CDR3 bases are TGTGCCAGCAGCCAACCGAAGGACTACCCCCCGGTCGGGGAGCTGTTTTTT. The entire variable domain, with the rest obtained from reference TRBV3-1 and TRBJ2-2, is as follows: DTAVSQTPKYLVTQMGNDKSIKCEQNLGHDTMYWYKQDSKKFLKIMFSYNNKELIINETVPNRFSPKSPDKAHLNLHINSLELGDSAVYFCASSQPKDYPPVGELFFGEGSRLTVL.

This clonotype came up many times. J is TRBJ2-1 and V is TRBV28; 9 nucleotides align to TRBD2. Unmatched junction bases numbered 13, after V lost 5 bases and J lost 8 bases. Germline V gene data show CDR1 as MDHEN and CDR2 as SYDVKM. CDR3 length: 16 amino acids. CDR3 in amino acids: CASSARLAEGRDEQFF. The CDR3 region has the DNA TGTGCCAGCAGTGCGCGACTAGCGGAGGGGCGAGATGAGCAGTTCTTC.

In this sample, this clonotype turned up many times. The chain has TRBV11-3 and TRBJ2-5; a weak D match, TRBD1 (6 bases). Trimming stripped 1 base from V and 7 bases from J, with 22 bases between. The CDR3 sequence is 17 residues long. Germline assignment: CDR1 SGHNT and CDR2 YENEEA. The CDR3 region has the DNA TGTGCCAGCAGCTTAGCCCAGGGGCCAGGACGTACGAGGACCCAGTACTTC. Its translation: CASSLAQGPGRTRTQYF.

There are many counts of this clonotype. The genes are TRBV7-2 and TRBJ1-1; D perhaps matches TRBD1 (5 bases). CDR1 is SGHTA, CDR2 FQGNSA, per germline. V was shortened by 1 base and J by 4 bases, with 7 bases between the two germline ends. The CDR3 covers 13 residues. CDR3 DNA sequence: TGTGCCAGCAGCTTAGGGGGCACCACTGAAGCTTTCTTT. Translated, it gives CASSLGGTTEAFF.

J is TRBJ2-1 and V is TRBV24-1, with D perhaps matching TRBD2 (6 bases). CDR3 length equals 15 residues. Trimming took off 4 bases at V and 8 bases at J, with 17 bases between the two ends. Germline V gives CDR1 KGHDR, CDR2 SFDVKD. Written as DNA, the CDR3 is TGTGCCACCAGTGACCCGGGAGTTAAGGTGGATGAGCAGTTCTTC. This gives the protein CATSDPGVKVDEQFF.

The CDR3, as DNA: TGTGCCAGCAGGACTGATTCCCCGGGTCCAGGGGACACCGGGGAGCTGTTTTTT. It specifies CASRTDSPGPGDTGELFF. This chain links TRBV9 with TRBJ2-2; tentative D call: TRBD1 (6 bases). The CDR3 runs to 18 residues. Between the trimmed V and J ends, which lost 5 bases and 3 bases, there was a span of 23 bases. The germline gives CDR1 SGDLS, CDR2 YYNGEE.

This clonotype showed up many times. As DNA, the CDR3 is TGTGCCACCTATCACCCTTTTCGGGGGGCAATCGGCGAGCAGTACTTC. Translating it yields CATYHPFRGAIGEQYF. V gene TRBV28 combines with J gene TRBJ2-7; D is possibly TRBD2 (7 bases). V lost 10 bases, J lost 6 bases, and 28 bases lay in between. This CDR3 comprises 16 residues. Germline lookup yields CDR1 MDHEN and CDR2 SYDVKM.

This clonotype came up a few times. V and J are TRBV28 and TRBJ1-5, with a weak D call TRBD1 (6 bases). The CDR3 is 15 residues long. The germline V and J ends were trimmed by 10 bases and 5 bases, with 21 bases remaining between them. Germline CDR1 reads MDHEN; CDR2 reads SYDVKM. The CDR3 nucleotides are TGTGCCACTCAACGACCCAAAACAGGGTATCAGCCCCAGCATTTT. Encoded protein: CATQRPKTGYQPQHF.

This clonotype was observed a handful of times. The chain joins TRBV3-1 to TRBJ2-1, with 16 bases aligning to TRBD2. Trimming removed 0 bases from V and 7 bases from J; junction bases left unmatched: 12. Germline CDR1 reads LGHDT; CDR2 reads YNNKEL (reference sequence). This CDR3 is 20 amino acids long. CDR3 coding DNA: TGTGCCAGCAGCCAAGAGTGGAGAGTTTCGGGACTAGCGGGAGGGAATGAGCAGTTCTTC. Encoded protein: CASSQEWRVSGLAGGNEQFF.

This clonotype was detected many times. The V gene is TRBV11-2, the J gene TRBJ1-1, with 8 bases aligning to TRBD1. The J segment lost 0 bases and the V segment lost 0 bases, leaving 12 bases of the junction unmatched. Germline V gene sequence: CDR1 SGHAT, CDR2 FQNNGV. The CDR3 sequence is 19 residues long. The CDR3 DNA sequence: TGTGCCAGCAGCTTAGAAGGGGACCGGGACAGGCTTATGAACACTGAAGCTTTCTTT. Its translation: CASSLEGDRDRLMNTEAFF.

This clonotype was seen ten or more times. The chain uses TRBV18 and TRBJ2-5; TRBD1 might be the D (7 bases). Trimming pared 5 bases from V and 2 bases from J, leaving 9 bases between. Germline CDR1 and CDR2: KGHSH and LQKENI. The CDR3 is 13 residues long. The CDR3 DNA follows: TGTGCCAGCTCAGCGGGACAGCAAGAGACCCAGTACTTC. Translated, it gives CASSAGQQETQYF.

The chain recombines TRBV7-9 with TRBJ2-1; the D call may be TRBD1 or TRBD2 (5 bases each). The ends were cut back, 3 bases at V and 4 bases at J, with 16 bases in the middle. The CDR3 runs to 16 residues. CDR1 and CDR2 (germline): SEHNR, FQNEAQ (reference sequence). The CDR3 region has the DNA TGTGCCAGCAGCTTTCAACCCGGGACCAAATACAATGAGCAGTTCTTC. Translating it yields CASSFQPGTKYNEQFF.

This clonotype has more than one count but fewer than ten. The genes are TRBV11-1 and TRBJ2-1; D is perhaps TRBD2 (6 bases). Germline V lookup: CDR1 SGHAT, CDR2 FQDESV (reference sequence). The CDR3 length is 13 residues. The V gene lost 5 bases and the J gene lost 5 bases, with 10 bases spanning the gap. The CDR3 nucleotides read TGTGCCAGCAGCCTGACTAGAAACAATGAGCAGTTCTTC. It specifies CASSLTRNNEQFF.

About this clonotype itself: In this CDR3 the conserved last residue, phenylalanine or tryptophan, is missing, so a read error is likely. The chain combines TRBV12-3 or TRBV12-4 with TRBJ1-1; D possibly corresponds to TRBD1 (6 bases). The CDR3 has 14 residues. Trimming shortened V by 5 bases and J by 1 base, and 11 bases separated the two germline ends. For the CDR3, the DNA is TGTGCCAGCAGTACGGGACACTCGAACACTGAAGCTTTCTCT. Translation: CASSTGHSNTEAFS.

V usage is TRBV20-1 and J usage is TRBJ2-7, with 12 bases identical to TRBD2. Germline CDR1 DFQATT, CDR2 SNEGSKA (reference sequence). The CDR3 consists of 15 residues. After removal of 3 bases from V and 7 bases from J, the junction contained 10 bases not matched to a gene. The CDR3 DNA sequence: TGCAGTGCTAGGTCGTCTAGCGGGGGGGCCCGAGAGCAGTACTTC. It specifies CSARSSSGGAREQYF.

This clonotype was seen repeatedly, ten times or more. V and J are TRBV20-1 and TRBJ2-1, with TRBD1 matching over 9 bases. CDR3 size: 13 residues. Losses at the gene ends were 3 bases for V and 5 bases for J; bases not matched to a gene: 2. Germline lookup yields CDR1 DFQATT and CDR2 SNEGSKA (reference sequence). The CDR3 DNA sequence: TGCAGTGCTAGGGACAGGGGAAACAATGAGCAGTTCTTC. Its protein is CSARDRGNNEQFF.

This clonotype appeared a few times. The chain recombines TRBV11-1 with TRBJ2-2; possibly TRBD2 for D (6 bases). Germline V gene lookup returns CDR1 SGHAT and CDR2 FQDESV (reference sequence). Deletions cut 6 bases from V and 5 bases from J, with 10 bases between. The CDR3 is 13 residues long. The CDR3 spells CASRIGGTGELFF. CDR3 bases: TGTGCCAGCAGAATCGGGGGTACCGGGGAGCTGTTTTTT.

This chain joins TRBV6-2 or TRBV6-3 and TRBJ2-1; D not certain. Trimming took off 8 bases at V and 4 bases at J, with 21 bases between the two ends. In germline, CDR1 is MNHEY, CDR2 SVGEGT. The CDR3 loop spans 16 amino acids. CDR3 sequence (DNA): TGTGCCAGCGAGGTCCGCTACACTCCGACGTACAATGAGCAGTTCTTC. The encoded protein is CASEVRYTPTYNEQFF.

The J gene is TRBJ1-2, the V gene TRBV12-3 or TRBV12-4, with D hard to call. The CDR3 covers 14 residues. Between the trimmed V and J ends, which lost 5 bases and 2 bases, there was a span of 12 bases. CDR3 protein: CASSPRARNYGYTF. The CDR3 DNA reads as TGTGCCAGCAGTCCCCGAGCGCGGAACTATGGCTACACCTTC.